The 20 T cell receptor beta chains presented below share a single source sample, sequenced in a study of molecular identifiers for immune sequencing clone quantification. TCRdb re-called the PCR reads through MiXCR, storing one row per CDR3 protein. Of 250,000 to 350,000 distinct CDR3 sequences listed, about 22% were seen once; the top ten hold more than 0.8%. Sequenced sample: naive CD8+ T cells from blood, with Jurkat cell RNA spiked in. Subset: FACS-sorted CD8+CD4-CCR7+CD45RA+ naive T cells. The source of these receptors is a human donor in good health. Some libraries in this study had Jurkat cell RNA spiked in.

This clonotype was observed at least ten times. The rearrangement joins TRBV6-2 or TRBV6-3 to TRBJ1-1; D remains ambiguous. Trimming cost V 4 bases and J 11 bases, with 14 bases left between them. The CDR3 spans 12 residues. Germline CDR1 and CDR2: MNHEY and SVGEGT. CDR3 coding DNA: TGTGCCAGCAGTTGGGGTGGAGGCGAGGCTTTCTTT. Translated, it gives CASSWGGGEAFF.

V usage is TRBV4-3 and J usage is TRBJ1-3; D may be TRBD1 (6 bases). V lost 1 base, J lost 7 bases, and 14 bases lay in between. Germline V gives CDR1 LGHNA, CDR2 YSLEER. There are 15 residues in the CDR3. CDR3 nucleotides: TGCGCCAGCAGCCAAGGAACAGGGATTAGGAACACCATATATTTT. It yields the protein CASSQGTGIRNTIYF.

This clonotype has more than one count but fewer than ten. CDR3 bases: TGTGCCAGTACGTCTTCTCCAGATACGCAGTATTTT. Its protein is CASTSSPDTQYF. The V and J genes are TRBV19 and TRBJ2-3, with unresolved D. CDR3 length: 12 amino acids. Germline assignment: CDR1 LNHDA and CDR2 SQIVND (reference sequence). The V end was cut by 7 bases, the J end by 4 bases, with 9 bases between.

The table lists this clonotype with a few counts. Germline and junction disagree at one end, which may indicate a read error. This chain connects TRBV7-9 to TRBJ1-3; D is unresolved. CDR1 and CDR2 from the germline V gene are SEHNR and FQNEAQ (reference sequence). The CDR3 loop spans 15 amino acids. CDR3 residues: CASSPPGSSGNTVYF. As DNA, the CDR3 is TGTGCCAGCAGCCCCCCCGGCTCATCTGGAAACACCGTATATTTT.

This clonotype has ten or more counts. This rearrangement joins TRBV12-3 or TRBV12-4 to TRBJ2-5; D assignment may be TRBD1 or TRBD2 (6 bases each). CDR3 length equals 16 residues. Trimming removed 2 bases from V and 1 base from J, with 14 bases in between. The CDR3 is CASSLLQGRPQETQYF. Here the CDR3 DNA reads TGTGCCAGCAGTTTACTCCAGGGGAGGCCCCAAGAGACCCAGTACTTC.

Comment on this clonotype: This may come from a read error, since a much larger clone is one base off. Because it lacks the conserved phenylalanine or tryptophan at the end, this CDR3 is likely a read error. The chain carries TRBV30 and TRBJ1-1; D ambiguous. V lost 0 bases to trimming and J lost 1 base, with 6 bases between them. This CDR3 spans 13 amino acids. Per the germline V gene, CDR1 is GTSNPN and CDR2 is SVGIG (reference sequence). The CDR3, as DNA: TGTGCCTGGAGTGTACATAGGAACACTGAAGCTTTCTCT. It encodes CAWSVHRNTEAFS.

This clonotype has a handful of counts. This chain uses TRBV13 with TRBJ1-1, with D tentatively TRBD1 (6 bases). The ends were cut back, 5 bases at V and 1 base at J, with 14 bases in the middle. The germline V gene has CDR1 PRHDT and CDR2 FYEKMQ (reference sequence). This CDR3 spans 15 amino acids. CDR3 sequence (DNA): TGTGCCAGCAGCCCCCCGGGGGCAAGGAACACTGAAGCTTTCTTT. Protein sequence: CASSPPGARNTEAFF.

About this clonotype itself: This clone may be a read error of a much larger clone one base away. The CDR3 ends on some other residue instead of the conserved phenylalanine or tryptophan, so this is likely a read error. In DNA form, the CDR3 reads TGTGCCAGCAGCATTCCGGGGGCGATTCACGAGCAGTACCTC. Amino acid sequence: CASSIPGAIHEQYL. This chain uses TRBV27 with TRBJ2-7; D is tentatively TRBD1 or TRBD2 (6 bases each). The CDR3 extends over 14 amino acids. Trimming removed 6 bases from V and 5 bases from J, with 17 bases in between. From germline, CDR1 is MNHEY and CDR2 SMNVEV (reference sequence).

This clonotype was seen a handful of times. This chain uses TRBV18 with TRBJ2-3; 8 bases fit TRBD2. Per the germline V gene, CDR1 is KGHSH and CDR2 is LQKENI. With 6 bases clipped from V and 1 base from J, the junction kept 6 bases outside the gene matches. This CDR3 is built from 15 residues. The CDR3 is CASSSRGDGTDTQYF. The CDR3 bases are TGTGCCAGCTCGTCGCGGGGGGATGGCACAGATACGCAGTATTTT.

This clonotype was detected many times. The genes are TRBV4-1 and TRBJ1-1; 9 bases fit TRBD1. The trim removed 0 bases at V and 6 bases at J, leaving 5 bases unmatched. The germline gives CDR1 MGHRA, CDR2 YSYEKL. This CDR3 has 15 amino acids. The CDR3, as DNA: TGCGCCAGCAGCCAAGACACAGGGGGCGTCCCTGAAGCTTTCTTT. Residues: CASSQDTGGVPEAFF.

The chain recombines TRBV7-9 with TRBJ2-3; D gene uncertain. Matching the DNA end better, TRBJ1-5 makes the J call doubtful. This CDR3 comprises 12 residues. Germline V gene data show CDR1 as SEHNR and CDR2 as FQNEAQ (reference sequence). The CDR3 sequence is CASSAGGDTQHF. The CDR3 region has the DNA TGTGCCAGCAGCGCTGGTGGAGATACGCAGCATTTT.

This clonotype appeared many times. This chain links TRBV7-9 with TRBJ2-1, with 8 bases matching TRBD2. CDR1 SEHNR and CDR2 FQNEAQ come from the germline V gene (reference sequence). This CDR3 is 15 amino acids long. V was clipped by 6 bases and J by 1 base; unmatched bases: 5. CDR3 in DNA: TGTGCCAGCAGAGGACTAGCTCGGTCCTACAATGAGCAGTTCTTC. It yields the protein CASRGLARSYNEQFF.

A word on this clonotype: With a much larger clone just one base away, this may be a read error. The chain has TRBV7-9 and TRBJ2-7, with D uncertain. The CDR3 covers 11 residues. The germline V gene has CDR1 SEHNR and CDR2 FQNEAQ (reference sequence). Trimming pared 6 bases from V and 7 bases from J, leaving 10 bases between. CDR3: CASRSDNEQYF. CDR3 sequence (DNA): TGTGCCAGCAGAAGTGACAATGAGCAGTACTTC. Together with reference TRBV7-9 and TRBJ2-7, the CDR3 gives the full variable domain: DTGVSQNPRHKITKRGQNVTFRCDPISEHNRLYWYRQTLGQGPEFLTYFQNEAQLEKSRLLSDRFSAERPKGSFSTLEIQRTEQGDSAMYLCASRSDNEQYFGPGTRLTVT.

This clonotype was counted at least ten times. J is TRBJ2-2 and V is TRBV30, with D possibly matching TRBD1 (5 bases). The ends were cut back, 5 bases at V and 3 bases at J, with 10 bases in the middle. The CDR3 sequence is 13 residues long. In germline, CDR1 is GTSNPN, CDR2 SVGIG (reference sequence). The CDR3 loop is CAWDQGYTGELFF. CDR3 bases: TGTGCCTGGGACCAGGGATACACCGGGGAGCTGTTTTTT.

In this sample, this clonotype turned up many times. V is TRBV12-3 or TRBV12-4 and J is TRBJ2-6; possibly TRBD1 for D (6 bases). V shed 6 bases and J shed 0 bases, with 18 bases lying between them. The CDR3 totals 18 residues. CDR3 amino acids: CASRGDIPYPSGANVLTF. The CDR3, as DNA: TGTGCCAGCAGAGGGGACATCCCTTACCCCTCTGGGGCCAACGTCCTGACTTTC.

The chain is built from TRBV19 and TRBJ2-5, with 8 positions matching TRBD2. V shed 4 bases, J shed 1 base, and the junction held 5 bases outside the gene matches. The CDR3 length is 15 residues. Germline V lookup: CDR1 LNHDA, CDR2 SQIVND (reference sequence). As DNA, the CDR3 is TGTGCCAGTAGTAGCGGGACTAGGGGCCAAGAGACCCAGTACTTC. As protein: CASSSGTRGQETQYF.

V is TRBV12-3 or TRBV12-4 and J is TRBJ1-5; D may be TRBD1 (5 bases). V gave up 3 bases and J gave up 9 bases, with 12 bases separating them. CDR3 length: 13 amino acids. DNA of the CDR3: TGTGCCAGCAGTTTGGCCGGGGGACGGCCCCAGCATTTT. This gives the protein CASSLAGGRPQHF.

This clonotype occurred many times. The chain links TRBV4-3 to TRBJ2-7; TRBD2 is a possible D gene (7 bases). Germline V gene sequence: CDR1 LGHNA, CDR2 YSLEER. The V and J ends lost 1 base and 1 base respectively, with 11 bases between them. The CDR3 is 15 amino acids. CDR3 sequence reads: CASSQAGGPSYEQYF. DNA for the CDR3: TGCGCCAGCAGCCAAGCCGGGGGGCCTTCCTACGAGCAGTACTTC.

This clonotype appeared many times. The chain links TRBV6-5 to TRBJ2-7; TRBD2 agrees at 9 bases. Germline trimming cut 6 bases from V and 3 bases from J; bases unmatched to any gene: 12. The CDR3 is made up of 16 amino acids. In germline, CDR1 is MNHEY, CDR2 SVGAGI. Written as DNA, the CDR3 is TGTGCCAGCAGCACCTGGGGAGCGGGGGGATTCTACGAGCAGTACTTC. Protein product: CASSTWGAGGFYEQYF.

This clonotype came up many times. This chain joins TRBV20-1 and TRBJ1-1, with 10 bases matching TRBD1. With 6 bases clipped from V and 11 bases from J, the junction kept 15 bases outside the gene matches. Germline V lookup: CDR1 DFQATT, CDR2 SNEGSKA (reference sequence). CDR3 length: 14 residues. The CDR3 sequence: CSARRTGGSSGAFF. CDR3 in DNA: TGCAGTGCCCGACGGACAGGGGGATCAAGTGGGGCTTTCTTT.